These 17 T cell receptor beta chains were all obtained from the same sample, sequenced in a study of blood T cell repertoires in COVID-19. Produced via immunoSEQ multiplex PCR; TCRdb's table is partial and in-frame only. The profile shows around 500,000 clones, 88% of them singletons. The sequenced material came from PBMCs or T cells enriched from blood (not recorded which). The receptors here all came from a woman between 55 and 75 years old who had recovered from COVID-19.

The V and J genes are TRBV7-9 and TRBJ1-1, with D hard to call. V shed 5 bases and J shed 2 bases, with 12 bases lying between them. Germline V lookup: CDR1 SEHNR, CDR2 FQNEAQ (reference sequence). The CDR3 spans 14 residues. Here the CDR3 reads CASSPDTQNTEAFF. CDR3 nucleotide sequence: TGTGCCAGCAGCCCAGACACTCAAAACACTGAAGCTTTCTTT.

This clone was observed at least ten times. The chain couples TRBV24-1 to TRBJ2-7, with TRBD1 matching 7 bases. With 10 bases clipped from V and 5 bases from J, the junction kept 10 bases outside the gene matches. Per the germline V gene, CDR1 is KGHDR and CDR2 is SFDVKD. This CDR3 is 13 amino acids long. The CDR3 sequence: CATRPTGADEQYV. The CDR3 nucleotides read TGTGCCACGCGCCCCACAGGGGCCGACGAGCAGTACGTC.

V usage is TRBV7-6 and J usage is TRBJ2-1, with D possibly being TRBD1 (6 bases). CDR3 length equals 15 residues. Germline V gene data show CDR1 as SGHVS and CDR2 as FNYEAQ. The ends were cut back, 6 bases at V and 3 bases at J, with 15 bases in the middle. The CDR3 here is CASSLSGQRYNEQFF. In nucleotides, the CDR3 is TGTGCCAGCAGTCTGTCCGGACAGCGCTACAATGAGCAGTTCTTC.

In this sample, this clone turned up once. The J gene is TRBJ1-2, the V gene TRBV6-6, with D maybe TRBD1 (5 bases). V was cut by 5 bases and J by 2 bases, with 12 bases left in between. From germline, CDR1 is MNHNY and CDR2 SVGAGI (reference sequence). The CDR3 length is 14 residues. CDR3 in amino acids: CASSGQQENYGYTF. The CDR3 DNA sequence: TGTGCCAGCAGTGGACAACAGGAAAACTATGGCTACACCTTC.

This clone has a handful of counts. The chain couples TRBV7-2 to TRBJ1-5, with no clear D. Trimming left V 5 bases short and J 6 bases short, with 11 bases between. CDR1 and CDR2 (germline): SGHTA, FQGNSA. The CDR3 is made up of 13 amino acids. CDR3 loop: CASSPKPGQPQHF. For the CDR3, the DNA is TGTGCCAGCAGCCCGAAGCCGGGTCAGCCCCAGCATTTT.

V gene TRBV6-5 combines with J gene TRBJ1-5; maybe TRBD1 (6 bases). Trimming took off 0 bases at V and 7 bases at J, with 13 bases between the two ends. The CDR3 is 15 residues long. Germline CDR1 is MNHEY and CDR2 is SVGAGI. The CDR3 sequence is CASSYSRWGHQPQHF. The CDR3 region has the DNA TGTGCCAGCAGTTACTCGAGATGGGGGCACCAGCCCCAGCATTTT.

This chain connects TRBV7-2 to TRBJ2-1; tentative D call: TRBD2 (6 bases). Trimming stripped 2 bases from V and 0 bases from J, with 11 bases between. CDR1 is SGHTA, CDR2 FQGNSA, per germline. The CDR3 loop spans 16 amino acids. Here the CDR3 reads CASSLTRGGSYNEQFF. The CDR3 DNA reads TGTGCCAGCAGCTTAACGAGGGGAGGCTCCTACAATGAGCAGTTCTTC.

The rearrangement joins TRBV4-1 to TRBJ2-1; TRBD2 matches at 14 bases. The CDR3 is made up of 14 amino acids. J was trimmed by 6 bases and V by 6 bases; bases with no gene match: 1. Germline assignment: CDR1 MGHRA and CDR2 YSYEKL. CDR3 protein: CASRTSGGANEQFF. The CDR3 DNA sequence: TGCGCCAGCAGGACTAGCGGGGGGGCCAATGAGCAGTTCTTC.

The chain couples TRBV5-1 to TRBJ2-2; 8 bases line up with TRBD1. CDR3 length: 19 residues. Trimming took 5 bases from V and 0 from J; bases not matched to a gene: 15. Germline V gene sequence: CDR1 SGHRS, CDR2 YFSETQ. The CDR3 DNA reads TGCGCCAGCAGATCGAATCCCGGGACAGGATACGCGAACACCGGGGAGCTGTTTTTT. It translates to CASRSNPGTGYANTGELFF.

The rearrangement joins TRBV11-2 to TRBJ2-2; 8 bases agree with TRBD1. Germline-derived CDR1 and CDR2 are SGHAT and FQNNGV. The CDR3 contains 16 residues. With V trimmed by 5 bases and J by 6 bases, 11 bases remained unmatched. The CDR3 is CASSRMRQGAAGELFF. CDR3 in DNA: TGTGCCAGCAGCCGAATGCGGCAGGGGGCGGCCGGGGAGCTGTTTTTT.

This CDR3 reads CASSFGSGSGNTIYF. The DNA of the CDR3 is TGTGCCAGCAGCTTTGGTTCAGGGTCTGGAAACACCATATATTTT. This chain uses TRBV5-4 with TRBJ1-3, with a weak D call TRBD1 (5 bases). Germline V gene lookup returns CDR1 SGHNT and CDR2 YYREEE (reference sequence). Trimming took off 2 bases at V and 1 base at J, with 10 bases between the two ends. The CDR3 length is 15 residues.

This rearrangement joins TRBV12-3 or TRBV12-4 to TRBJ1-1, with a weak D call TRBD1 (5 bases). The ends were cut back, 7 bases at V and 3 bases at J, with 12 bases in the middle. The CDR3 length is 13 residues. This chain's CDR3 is CASIITGDTEAFF. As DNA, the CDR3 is TGTGCCAGCATCATCACGGGGGACACTGAAGCTTTCTTT.

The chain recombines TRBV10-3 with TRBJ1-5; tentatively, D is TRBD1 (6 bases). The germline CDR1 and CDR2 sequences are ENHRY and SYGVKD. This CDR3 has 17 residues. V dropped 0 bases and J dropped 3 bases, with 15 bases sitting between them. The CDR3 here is CAISESRTAGDNQPQHF. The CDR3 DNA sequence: TGTGCCATCAGTGAGTCAAGGACAGCTGGGGACAATCAGCCCCAGCATTTT.

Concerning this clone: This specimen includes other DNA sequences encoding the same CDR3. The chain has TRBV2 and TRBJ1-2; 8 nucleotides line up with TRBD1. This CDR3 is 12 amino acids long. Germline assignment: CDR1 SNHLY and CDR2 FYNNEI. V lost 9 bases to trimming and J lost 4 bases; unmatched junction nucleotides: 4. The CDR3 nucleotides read TGTGCCAGTAGGACAGGGAGCTATGGCTACACCTTC. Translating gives CASRTGSYGYTF.

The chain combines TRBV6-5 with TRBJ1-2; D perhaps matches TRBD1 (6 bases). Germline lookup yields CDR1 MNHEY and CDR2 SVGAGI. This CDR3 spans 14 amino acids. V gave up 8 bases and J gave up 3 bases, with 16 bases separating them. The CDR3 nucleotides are TGTGCCAGCCTTTCTGGGGGCAATGACTATGGCTACACCTTC. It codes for CASLSGGNDYGYTF.

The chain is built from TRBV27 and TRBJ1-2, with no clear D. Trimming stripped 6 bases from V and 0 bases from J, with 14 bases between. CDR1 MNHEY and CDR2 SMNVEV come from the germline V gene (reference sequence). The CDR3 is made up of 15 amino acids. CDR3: CASRSMGDTNYGYTF. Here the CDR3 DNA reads TGTGCCAGCAGATCCATGGGAGATACTAACTATGGCTACACCTTC.

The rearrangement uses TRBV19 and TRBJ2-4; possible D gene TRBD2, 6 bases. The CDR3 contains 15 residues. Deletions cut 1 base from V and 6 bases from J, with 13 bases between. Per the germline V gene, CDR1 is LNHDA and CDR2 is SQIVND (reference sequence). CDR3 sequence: CASSIAGGARNIQYF. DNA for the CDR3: TGTGCCAGTAGTATAGCTGGCGGGGCACGAAACATTCAGTACTTC.